This TCR beta chain was identified during a study of CD8 T cells in Susac syndrome. Random hexamers were used to reverse transcribe an amount of about 0.5 to 1 ug RNA. An immunoSEQ multiplex PCR generated amplified TCR beta CDR3 products spanning 54 Vbeta and 13 Jbeta. TCRdb re-analysed the immunoSEQ multiplex PCR reads in MiXCR, keeping a single row per CDR3 protein. The repertoire includes some 150,000 distinct CDR3 sequences, roughly 95% of them detected once, and about 0.076% sits in the top ten. The V end lost 0 bases, the J end lost 7 bases, and 16 bases lay between the germline ends. The CDR3 sequence is 14 residues long. CDR1 and CDR2 (germline): DFQATT, SNEGSKA (reference sequence).

The source is a human donor in good health. The specimen was CD4+ T cells from PBMCs. The chain is built from TRBV20-1 and TRBJ2-7, with D tentatively TRBD2 (6 bases). CDR3 residues: CSARDSTRGYEQYF. CDR3 coding DNA: TGCAGTGCTAGAGATTCCACCCGGGGGTATGAGCAGTACTTC.